A single TCR beta chain is shown here with its context. The record originates from a study of shared clonotypes between healthy human individuals. The CDR3 spans 14 residues. Trimming stripped 7 bases from V and 4 bases from J, with 15 bases between. Germline CDR1 reads SGHTS; CDR2 reads YDEGEE. The repertoire was sequenced with immunoSEQ multiplex PCR; TCRdb's copy has only in-frame clones and lacks some. Of 2 million to 2.5 million clones listed, approximately 93% are singletons. The genes are TRBV5-8 and TRBJ2-1; possible D gene TRBD2, 6 bases. The sample was naive CD4+ T cells from PBMCs. Indicated subset: CD45RA+ positively selected. The TCR was taken from a man between 18 and 29 years old in good health. Some clones in this sample may be carry-over from other donors' samples. The CDR3 bases are TGTGCCAGCCCCGGGAGCTTCGGGTACAATGAGCAGTTCTTC. Translating it yields CASPGSFGYNEQFF.